The TCR beta chain under discussion was sequenced for a study of blood T cell repertoires in COVID-19. Clones were read by immunoSEQ multiplex PCR, and TCRdb kept only the in-frame ones, dropping some. This table has under 200,000 clones, about 82% appearing once. V lost 0 bases, J lost 0 bases, and 7 bases lay in between. The CDR3 is 15 residues long. Germline V gene data show CDR1 as SGDLS and CDR2 as YYNGEE. This rearrangement joins TRBV9 to TRBJ1-3, with unresolved D. The clonotype originates from a man in his forties with acute COVID-19. The material sequenced was PBMCs or T cells enriched from blood (not recorded which). The CDR3 is CASSVDIVSGNTIYF. The DNA of the CDR3 is TGTGCCAGCAGCGTAGATATAGTCTCTGGAAACACCATATATTTT.